This T cell receptor beta chain stems from a study of technical replicates of blood from a few donors. This CDR3 comprises 13 residues. V shed 3 bases and J shed 5 bases, with 8 bases lying between them. Per germline, CDR1 SGHNT and CDR2 YYREEE (reference sequence). Produced via immunoSEQ multiplex PCR; TCRdb's table is partial and in-frame only. The sample comprises almost 85,000 clones, about 97% of which are singletons, and more than 0.15% rests with the top ten. The TCR comes from a human donor in good health. The genes are TRBV5-4 and TRBJ2-2; D remains unclear. Sequenced sample: T cells isolated from PBMCs. The chain's CDR3 is CASSSLSTGELFF. The CDR3 DNA reads as TGTGCCAGCAGCTCTCTTTCGACCGGGGAGCTGTTTTTT.